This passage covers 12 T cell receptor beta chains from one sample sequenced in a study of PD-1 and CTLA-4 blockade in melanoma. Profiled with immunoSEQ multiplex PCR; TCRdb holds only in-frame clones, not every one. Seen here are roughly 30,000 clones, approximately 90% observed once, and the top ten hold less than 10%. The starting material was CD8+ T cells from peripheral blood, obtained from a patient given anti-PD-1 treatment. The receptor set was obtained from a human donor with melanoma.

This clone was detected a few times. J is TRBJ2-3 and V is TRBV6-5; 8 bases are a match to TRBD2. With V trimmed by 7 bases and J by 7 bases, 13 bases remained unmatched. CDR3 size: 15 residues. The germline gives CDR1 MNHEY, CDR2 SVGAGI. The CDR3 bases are TGTGCCAGCAACCCTGACGGGGGGGCCGTGAATACGCAGTATTTT. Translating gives CASNPDGGAVNTQYF.

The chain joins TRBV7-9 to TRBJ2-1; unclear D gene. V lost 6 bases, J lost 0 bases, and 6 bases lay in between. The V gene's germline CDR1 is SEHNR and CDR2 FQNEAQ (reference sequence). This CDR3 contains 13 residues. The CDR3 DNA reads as TGTGCCAGCAGTCAAGTCTCCTACAATGAGCAGTTCTTC. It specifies CASSQVSYNEQFF.

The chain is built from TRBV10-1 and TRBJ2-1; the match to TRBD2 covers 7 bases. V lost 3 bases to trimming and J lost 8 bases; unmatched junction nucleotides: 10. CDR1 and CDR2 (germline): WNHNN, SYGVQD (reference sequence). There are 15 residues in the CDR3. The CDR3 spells CASSDGAGERDEQFF. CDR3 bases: TGCGCCAGCAGTGACGGGGCGGGAGAGAGGGATGAGCAGTTCTTC.

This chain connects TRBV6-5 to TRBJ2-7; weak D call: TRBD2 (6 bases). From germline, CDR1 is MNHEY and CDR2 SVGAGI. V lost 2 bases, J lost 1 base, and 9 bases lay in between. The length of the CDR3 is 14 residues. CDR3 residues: CASSYEEGSYEQYF. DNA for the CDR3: TGTGCCAGCAGTTACGAGGAGGGTTCCTACGAGCAGTACTTC.

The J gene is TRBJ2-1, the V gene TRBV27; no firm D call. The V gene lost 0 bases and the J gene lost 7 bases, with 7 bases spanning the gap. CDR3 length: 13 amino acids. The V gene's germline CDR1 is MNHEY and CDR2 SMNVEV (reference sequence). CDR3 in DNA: TGTGCCAGCAGTTTATCAGAGCGAAATGAGCAGTTCTTC. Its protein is CASSLSERNEQFF.

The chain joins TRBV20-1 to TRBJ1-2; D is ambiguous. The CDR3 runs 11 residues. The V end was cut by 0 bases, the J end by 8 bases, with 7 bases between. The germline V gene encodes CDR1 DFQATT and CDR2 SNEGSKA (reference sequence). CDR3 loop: CSARDVGGYTF. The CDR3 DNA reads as TGCAGTGCTAGAGATGTGGGGGGCTACACCTTC.

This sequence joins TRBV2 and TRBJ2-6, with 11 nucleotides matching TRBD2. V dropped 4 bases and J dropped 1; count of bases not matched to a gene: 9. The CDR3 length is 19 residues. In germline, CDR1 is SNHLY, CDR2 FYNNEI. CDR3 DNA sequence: TGTGCCAGCAGTGGGGATACTAGCGGGAGTCGGTCTGGGGCCAACGTCCTGACTTTC. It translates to CASSGDTSGSRSGANVLTF.

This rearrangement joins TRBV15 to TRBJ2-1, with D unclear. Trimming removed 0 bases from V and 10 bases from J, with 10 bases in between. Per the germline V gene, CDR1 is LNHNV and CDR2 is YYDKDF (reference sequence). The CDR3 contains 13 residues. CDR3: CATSRDRLLEQFF. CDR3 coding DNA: TGTGCCACCAGCAGAGATCGTTTACTCGAGCAGTTCTTC. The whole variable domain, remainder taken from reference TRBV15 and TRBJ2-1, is DAMVIQNPRYQVTQFGKPVTLSCSQTLNHNVMYWYQQKSSQAPKLLFHYYDKDFNNEADTPDNFQSRRPNTSFCFLDIRSPGLGDTAMYLCATSRDRLLEQFFGPGTRLTVL.

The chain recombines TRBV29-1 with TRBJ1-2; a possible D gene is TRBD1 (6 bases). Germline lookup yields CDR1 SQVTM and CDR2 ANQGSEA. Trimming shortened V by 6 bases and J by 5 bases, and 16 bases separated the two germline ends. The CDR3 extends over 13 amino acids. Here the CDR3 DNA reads TGCAGCGTGGAAAGGGGGGTAAAGTATGGCTACACCTTC. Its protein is CSVERGVKYGYTF.

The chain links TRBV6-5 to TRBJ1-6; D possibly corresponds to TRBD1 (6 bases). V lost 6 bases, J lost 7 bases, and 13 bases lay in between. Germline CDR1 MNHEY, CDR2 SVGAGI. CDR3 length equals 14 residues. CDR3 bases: TGTGCCAGCAGCCCGACAGGATCGAATTCACCCCTCCACTTT. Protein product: CASSPTGSNSPLHF.

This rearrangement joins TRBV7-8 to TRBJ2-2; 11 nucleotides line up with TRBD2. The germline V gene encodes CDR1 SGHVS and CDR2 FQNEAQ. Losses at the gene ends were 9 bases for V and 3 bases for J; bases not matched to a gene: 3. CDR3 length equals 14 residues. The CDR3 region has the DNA TGTGCCAGTGCTAGCGGGGGGTACACCGGGGAGCTGTTTTTT. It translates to CASASGGYTGELFF.

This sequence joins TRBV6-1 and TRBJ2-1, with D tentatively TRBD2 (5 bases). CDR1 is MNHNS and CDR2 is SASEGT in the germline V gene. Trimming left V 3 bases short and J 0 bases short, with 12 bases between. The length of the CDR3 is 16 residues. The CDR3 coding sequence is TGTGCCAGCAGTGACCGAGCGGAGAGCTCCTACAATGAGCAGTTCTTC. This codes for CASSDRAESSYNEQFF.